Listed below are T cell receptor beta chains from one sample, sequenced in a study of cytomegalovirus exposure and HLA in healthy donors. Sequencing was performed with immunoSEQ multiplex PCR; in TCRdb, only in-frame clones are kept and a portion is missing. The data hold about 140,000 clones, with approximately 80% observed a single time. Sequenced sample: PBMCs. The receptors shown here come from a woman aged 45-60 years in good health and CMV-seronegative. Each CDR3 is given with its conserved first and last residue. A D gene is named only where the DNA matches it firmly. Not every row has a clone size; where given, it reads once, few, many or a size class.

CDR3 protein: CSSSLVSVSGSPLHF; CDR3 DNA: TGTTCCAGCAGCTTAGTTTCGGTTTCGGGTTCACCCCTCCACTTT; D gene: -; V gene: TRBV7-9; J gene: TRBJ1-6; clone size: -
CDR3 protein: CASSRGTSTDTQYF; CDR3 DNA: TGTGCCAGCAGCCGTGGGACTAGCACAGATACGCAGTATTTT; D gene: -; V gene: TRBV11-2; J gene: TRBJ2-3; clone size: few
CDR3 protein: CASSFSPGGASTDTQYF; CDR3 DNA: TGCGCCAGCAGCTTCAGTCCGGGCGGGGCAAGCACAGATACGCAGTATTTT; D gene: -; V gene: TRBV4-3; J gene: TRBJ2-3; clone size: -
CDR3 protein: CASTLDRDTYNEQFF; CDR3 DNA: TGTGCCAGCACCTTAGACCGGGACACATACAATGAGCAGTTCTTC; D gene: -; V gene: TRBV6-5; J gene: TRBJ2-1; clone size: -
CDR3 protein: CASSQYSAIGGYTF; CDR3 DNA: TGTGCCAGCAGCCAGTATTCGGCGATCGGGGGCTACACCTTC; D gene: -; V gene: TRBV14; J gene: TRBJ1-2; clone size: -
CDR3 protein: CASSQDISGANVLTF; CDR3 DNA: TGTGCCAGCAGCCAAGATATTTCTGGGGCCAACGTCCTGACTTTC; D gene: -; V gene: TRBV4-2; J gene: TRBJ2-6; clone size: -
CDR3 protein: CASSAGGGRETQYF; CDR3 DNA: TGTGCCAGTAGTGCTGGGGGGGGCCGAGAGACCCAGTACTTC; D gene: -; V gene: TRBV19; J gene: TRBJ2-5; clone size: -
CDR3 protein: CASSQDRATEAFF; CDR3 DNA: TGTGCCAGTAGTCAGGACAGGGCCACTGAAGCTTTCTTT; D gene: TRBD1; V gene: TRBV19; J gene: TRBJ1-1; clone size: -
CDR3 protein: CASRSSGTGLNEQFF; CDR3 DNA: TGTGCCAGCAGATCTTCCGGGACAGGGTTGAATGAGCAGTTCTTC; D gene: TRBD1; V gene: TRBV6-6; J gene: TRBJ2-1; clone size: -
CDR3 protein: CASSLVGGGGYTF; CDR3 DNA: TGTGCCAGCTCATTAGTTGGGGGCGGTGGCTACACCTTC; D gene: -; V gene: TRBV11-2; J gene: TRBJ1-2; clone size: -
CDR3 protein: CASSQERRDTEAFF; CDR3 DNA: TGCGCCAGCAGCCAAGAGAGGAGAGACACTGAAGCTTTCTTT; D gene: -; V gene: TRBV4-1; J gene: TRBJ1-1; clone size: -
CDR3 protein: CASSETITGVAFF; CDR3 DNA: TGCGCCAGCAGTGAGACTATTACAGGGGTCGCTTTCTTT; D gene: TRBD1; V gene: TRBV10-1; J gene: TRBJ1-1; clone size: -
CDR3 protein: CASSEAGSGNYGYTF; CDR3 DNA: TGTGCCAGCAGTGAAGCGGGGTCAGGGAACTATGGCTACACCTTC; D gene: -; V gene: TRBV6-1; J gene: TRBJ1-2; clone size: few
CDR3 protein: CASSQGQGSGNEQFF; CDR3 DNA: TGCGCCAGCAGCCAAGGACAGGGTTCAGGGAATGAGCAGTTCTTC; D gene: TRBD1; V gene: TRBV4-1; J gene: TRBJ2-1; clone size: few
CDR3 protein: CASTETGIRSGNTIYF; CDR3 DNA: TGTGCCAGCACTGAGACAGGGATTAGGTCTGGAAACACCATATATTTT; D gene: TRBD1; V gene: TRBV6-1; J gene: TRBJ1-3; clone size: -
CDR3 protein: CASSLAADVNVLTF; CDR3 DNA: TGTGCCAGCAGCTTAGCGGCGGATGTCAACGTCCTGACTTTC; D gene: -; V gene: TRBV11-2; J gene: TRBJ2-6; clone size: -
CDR3 protein: CASNAGQGKDEQFF; CDR3 DNA: TGTGCCTCCAACGCAGGACAGGGGAAGGATGAGCAGTTCTTC; D gene: TRBD1; V gene: TRBV10-3; J gene: TRBJ2-1; clone size: -
CDR3 protein: CASRAGQGPYGYTF; CDR3 DNA: TGTGCCAGCAGGGCGGGACAGGGCCCCTATGGCTACACCTTC; D gene: TRBD1; V gene: TRBV2; J gene: TRBJ1-2; clone size: -
CDR3 protein: CASSPGTPSSIQPQHF; CDR3 DNA: TGTGCCAGCTCGCCCGGGACACCTTCCTCCATTCAGCCCCAGCATTTT; D gene: -; V gene: TRBV18; J gene: TRBJ1-5; clone size: -
CDR3 protein: CASSFTIGGRSYEQYF; CDR3 DNA: TGTGCCAGCAGCTTTACGATCGGGGGGCGATCCTACGAGCAGTACTTC; D gene: -; V gene: TRBV7-8; J gene: TRBJ2-7; clone size: -
CDR3 protein: CASSENRDNTGELFF; CDR3 DNA: TGTGCCAGCAGTGAGAACAGAGACAACACCGGGGAGCTGTTTTTT; D gene: -; V gene: TRBV6-4; J gene: TRBJ2-2; clone size: few
CDR3 protein: CASSLLAGGPDEQFF; CDR3 DNA: TGCGCCAGCAGCCTACTAGCGGGGGGGCCGGATGAGCAGTTCTTC; D gene: TRBD2; V gene: TRBV5-1; J gene: TRBJ2-1; clone size: -
CDR3 protein: CASSLSRVETQYF; CDR3 DNA: TGTGCCAGCAGTTTATCCAGGGTTGAGACCCAGTACTTC; D gene: -; V gene: TRBV27; J gene: TRBJ2-5; clone size: few
CDR3 protein: CASSHSGRASYSGNTIYF; CDR3 DNA: TGTGCCAGCAGCCATTCGGGCAGGGCTTCGTACTCTGGAAACACCATATATTTT; D gene: -; V gene: TRBV11-2; J gene: TRBJ1-3; clone size: -
CDR3 protein: CASSQAGQGGEPQHF; CDR3 DNA: TGCGCCAGCAGCCAAGCCGGACAGGGAGGGGAGCCCCAGCATTTT; D gene: TRBD1; V gene: TRBV4-1; J gene: TRBJ1-5; clone size: few
CDR3 protein: CASRKSTPKNYGYTF; CDR3 DNA: TGCGCCAGCAGGAAGTCGACACCGAAAAACTATGGCTACACCTTC; D gene: -; V gene: TRBV10-1; J gene: TRBJ1-2; clone size: -
CDR3 protein: CATGTGANYGYTF; CDR3 DNA: TGTGCCACCGGGACAGGGGCTAACTATGGCTACACCTTC; D gene: TRBD1; V gene: TRBV6-1; J gene: TRBJ1-2; clone size: -
CDR3 protein: CASSASPGLNEQFF; CDR3 DNA: TGCGCCAGCAGCGCATCCCCGGGTTTGAATGAGCAGTTCTTC; D gene: -; V gene: TRBV5-1; J gene: TRBJ2-1; clone size: -
CDR3 protein: CASSLEGVGTEAFF; CDR3 DNA: TGTGCCAGCAGCTTAGAAGGGGTAGGGACTGAAGCTTTCTTT; D gene: -; V gene: TRBV7-9; J gene: TRBJ1-1; clone size: few
CDR3 protein: CASSPANSPLHF; CDR3 DNA: TGTGCCAGCTCACCTGCTAACTCACCCCTCCACTTT; D gene: -; V gene: TRBV18; J gene: TRBJ1-6; clone size: -
CDR3 protein: CASSTGQGAFGANVLTF; CDR3 DNA: TGTGCCAGCAGCACAGGACAGGGGGCCTTTGGGGCCAACGTCCTGACTTTC; D gene: TRBD1; V gene: TRBV11-2; J gene: TRBJ2-6; clone size: -
CDR3 protein: CASSPNPGQGAVGGYTF; CDR3 DNA: TGTGCCAGCAGTCCTAATCCGGGACAGGGGGCTGTAGGAGGCTACACCTTC; D gene: TRBD1; V gene: TRBV2; J gene: TRBJ1-2; clone size: -
CDR3 protein: CARPGQGFYTF; CDR3 DNA: TGTGCCAGGCCGGGACAGGGGTTTTACACCTTC; D gene: TRBD1; V gene: TRBV9; J gene: TRBJ1-2; clone size: -
CDR3 protein: CASSELFGTRNEQFF; CDR3 DNA: TGTGCCAGCAGCGAGCTCTTCGGGACTAGGAATGAGCAGTTCTTC; D gene: TRBD2; V gene: TRBV9; J gene: TRBJ2-1; clone size: once
CDR3 protein: CASSLDRGYNSPLHF; CDR3 DNA: TGTGCCAGCAGCTTAGACAGGGGGTATAATTCACCCCTCCACTTT; D gene: TRBD1; V gene: TRBV13; J gene: TRBJ1-6; clone size: -
CDR3 protein: CASSLRGGSADTQYF; CDR3 DNA: TGTGCCAGCAGCTTACGGGGGGGCTCGGCAGATACGCAGTATTTT; D gene: TRBD2; V gene: TRBV7-8; J gene: TRBJ2-3; clone size: -
CDR3 protein: CASSFQFPEAFF; CDR3 DNA: TGTGCCAGCAGCTTTCAGTTTCCTGAAGCTTTCTTT; D gene: -; V gene: TRBV7-9; J gene: TRBJ1-1; clone size: -
CDR3 protein: CASSPRPNPRGEGSYNSPLHF; CDR3 DNA: TGTGCCAGCAGCCCGCGGCCAAACCCCAGGGGGGAAGGCTCCTATAATTCACCCCTCCACTTT; D gene: TRBD1; V gene: TRBV4-2; J gene: TRBJ1-6; clone size: few
CDR3 protein: CASRVSGGHTEAFF; CDR3 DNA: TGTGCCAGCAGGGTTTCAGGGGGCCACACTGAAGCTTTCTTT; D gene: TRBD1; V gene: TRBV7-6; J gene: TRBJ1-1; clone size: -
CDR3 protein: CATSTRTSEGNEQFF; CDR3 DNA: TGTGCCACCAGCACCCGGACTAGTGAGGGCAATGAGCAGTTCTTC; D gene: TRBD2; V gene: TRBV15; J gene: TRBJ2-1; clone size: few
CDR3 protein: CASSEGQGRYGDTQYF; CDR3 DNA: TGTGCCAGCAGTGAGGGACAGGGGCGGTACGGAGATACGCAGTATTTT; D gene: TRBD1; V gene: TRBV6-1; J gene: TRBJ2-3; clone size: -
CDR3 protein: CASSSSRGLNTEAFF; CDR3 DNA: TGTGCCAGCAGCTCCTCCAGGGGGTTGAACACTGAAGCTTTCTTT; D gene: TRBD1; V gene: TRBV7-9; J gene: TRBJ1-1; clone size: -
CDR3 protein: CASRPLGPTYNEQFF; CDR3 DNA: TGTGCCAGCAGGCCCCTGGGGCCAACCTACAATGAGCAGTTCTTC; D gene: -; V gene: TRBV5-4; J gene: TRBJ2-1; clone size: -
CDR3 protein: CASRGLEQYF; CDR3 DNA: TGTGCCAGCAGAGGACTCGAGCAGTACTTC; D gene: -; V gene: TRBV6-5; J gene: TRBJ2-7; clone size: -
CDR3 protein: CASSQGLAGVETQYF; CDR3 DNA: TGTGCCAGCAGTCAAGGACTAGCGGGTGTAGAGACCCAGTACTTC; D gene: TRBD2; V gene: TRBV25-1; J gene: TRBJ2-5; clone size: few
CDR3 protein: CASSRAGTSAETQYF; CDR3 DNA: TGTGCCAGCAGTCGGGCGGGGACTAGCGCAGAGACCCAGTACTTC; D gene: TRBD2; V gene: TRBV4-2; J gene: TRBJ2-5; clone size: -
CDR3 protein: CASSELKRVRNSPLHF; CDR3 DNA: TGTGCCAGCAGCGAACTCAAACGGGTCCGTAATTCACCCCTCCACTTT; D gene: -; V gene: TRBV2; J gene: TRBJ1-6; clone size: -
CDR3 protein: CASSRNRVGRDGYTF; CDR3 DNA: TGTGCCAGCAGCCGGAACAGGGTTGGTCGAGATGGCTACACCTTC; D gene: -; V gene: TRBV7-8; J gene: TRBJ1-2; clone size: -
CDR3 protein: CASSPGQGADGYTF; CDR3 DNA: TGTGCCAGCAGCCCGGGACAGGGGGCCGATGGCTACACCTTC; D gene: TRBD1; V gene: TRBV2; J gene: TRBJ1-2; clone size: -
CDR3 protein: CASSGPGQGGTEAFF; CDR3 DNA: TGTGCCAGCAGCGGTCCGGGACAGGGGGGCACTGAAGCTTTCTTT; D gene: TRBD1; V gene: TRBV9; J gene: TRBJ1-1; clone size: once
CDR3 protein: CASSQEPGGSAYEQYF; CDR3 DNA: TGCGCCAGCAGCCAAGAACCCGGGGGGTCGGCCTACGAGCAGTACTTC; D gene: TRBD2; V gene: TRBV4-1; J gene: TRBJ2-7; clone size: -
CDR3 protein: CASSLRRDGARETQYF; CDR3 DNA: TGTGCCAGCAGCTTAAGGCGGGACGGGGCACGGGAGACCCAGTACTTC; D gene: -; V gene: TRBV7-9; J gene: TRBJ2-5; clone size: -
CDR3 protein: CAWTETGSGYTF; CDR3 DNA: TGTGCCTGGACTGAGACAGGCTCTGGCTACACCTTC; D gene: -; V gene: TRBV30; J gene: TRBJ1-2; clone size: -
CDR3 protein: CASSSGLGMSGANVLTF; CDR3 DNA: TGTGCCAGCAGCTCAGGACTGGGAATGTCTGGGGCCAACGTCCTGACTTTC; D gene: -; V gene: TRBV28; J gene: TRBJ2-6; clone size: -